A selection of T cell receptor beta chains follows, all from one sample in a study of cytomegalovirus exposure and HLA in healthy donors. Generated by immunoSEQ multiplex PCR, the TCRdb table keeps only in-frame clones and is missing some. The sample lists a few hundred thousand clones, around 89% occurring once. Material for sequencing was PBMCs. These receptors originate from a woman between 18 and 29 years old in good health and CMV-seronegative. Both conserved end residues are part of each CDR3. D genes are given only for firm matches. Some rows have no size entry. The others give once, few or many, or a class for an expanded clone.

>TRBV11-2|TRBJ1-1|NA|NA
TGTGCCAGCAGCTTAGAATTCCGTCCTATGAACACTGAAGCTTTCTTT
CASSLEFRPMNTEAFF
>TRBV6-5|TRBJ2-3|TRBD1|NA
TGTGCCAGCAGCCCCGGACAGGAAGGAGATACGCAGTATTTT
CASSPGQEGDTQYF
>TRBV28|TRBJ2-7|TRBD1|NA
TGTGCCAGCAGTTTAGCACTGGGACAGGGATACTACGAGCAGTACTTC
CASSLALGQGYYEQYF
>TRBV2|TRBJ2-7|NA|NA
TGTGCCAGCAGTCCACGGTTTCTCTCACGCTACGAGCAGTACTTC
CASSPRFLSRYEQYF
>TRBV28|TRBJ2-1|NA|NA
TGTGCCAGCAGTTTAGGACTACGGGGCAATGAGCAGTTCTTC
CASSLGLRGNEQFF
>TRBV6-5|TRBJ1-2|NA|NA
TGTGCCAGCAGTTCCACAGGTACAACCTATGGCTACACCTTC
CASSSTGTTYGYTF
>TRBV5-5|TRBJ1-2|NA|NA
TGTGCCAGCAGCCCTGACAACAGGGTAAACTATGGCTACACCTTC
CASSPDNRVNYGYTF
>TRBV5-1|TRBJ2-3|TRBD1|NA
TGCGCCAGCAGCTTTGCCCGGACAGGGGTAGATACGCAGTATTTT
CASSFARTGVDTQYF
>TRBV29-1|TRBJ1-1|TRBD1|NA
TGCAGCGTTGATCTACAGGGGTTGAACACTGAAGCTTTCTTT
CSVDLQGLNTEAFF
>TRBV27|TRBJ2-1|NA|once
TGTGCCAGCAGTTTATACCTAGGCGAGCAGTTCTTC
CASSLYLGEQFF
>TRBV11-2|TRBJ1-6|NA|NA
TGTGCCAGCAGCTTTAGTGTTGGGCTGAATTCACCCCTCCACTTT
CASSFSVGLNSPLHF
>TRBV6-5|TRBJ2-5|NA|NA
TGTGCCAGCCGACCAAAGAGGGAACTCGGGACCCAGTACTTC
CASRPKRELGTQYF
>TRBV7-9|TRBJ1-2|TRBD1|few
TGTGCCAGCAGCTTAGTAGGGACAGCAGAGCATGGCTACACCTTC
CASSLVGTAEHGYTF
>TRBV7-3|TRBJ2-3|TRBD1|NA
TGTGCCAGCAGCTTGACAGGGCCGAAAGATACGCAGTATTTT
CASSLTGPKDTQYF
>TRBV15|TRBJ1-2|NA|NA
TGTGCCACCAGCAGAGATTTGTCCAGTCCCTATGGCTACACCTTC
CATSRDLSSPYGYTF
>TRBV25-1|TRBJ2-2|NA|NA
TGTGCCAGCAGTGCTACAGGTTTACGCACCGGGGAGCTGTTTTTT
CASSATGLRTGELFF
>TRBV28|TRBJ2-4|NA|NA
TGTGCCAGCAGTTTAACGGGGGTTTCCGGAAACATTCAGTACTTC
CASSLTGVSGNIQYF
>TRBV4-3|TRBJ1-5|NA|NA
TGCGCCAGCAGCCAAGTATTCAATCAGCCCCAGCATTTT
CASSQVFNQPQHF
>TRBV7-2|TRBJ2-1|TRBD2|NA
TGTGCCAGCAGCACAGATAGCGGGGGGAGCTCCTACAATGAGCAGTTCTTC
CASSTDSGGSSYNEQFF
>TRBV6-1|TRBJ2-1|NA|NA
TGTGCCAGCAGTGAGTTAGGGGGTCGGAATGAGCAGTTCTTC
CASSELGGRNEQFF
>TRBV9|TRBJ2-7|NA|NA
TGTGCCAGCAGTGCGGGCACAGTCTCCTACGAGCAGTACTTC
CASSAGTVSYEQYF
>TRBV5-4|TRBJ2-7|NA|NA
TGTGCCAGCAGCCTGGAAGCGACTTCCTACGAGCAGTACTTC
CASSLEATSYEQYF
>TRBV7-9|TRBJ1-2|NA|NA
TGTGCCAGCAGCCCACCGGGATTGCACTATGGCTACACCTTC
CASSPPGLHYGYTF
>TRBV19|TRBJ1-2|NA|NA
TGTGCCAGTAGTACCCCTGAGAAACCAGACAGATATGGCTACACCTTC
CASSTPEKPDRYGYTF
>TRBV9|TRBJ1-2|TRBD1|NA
TGTGCCAGCAGCCCCCGGGACAGGGGATTAGGCGGCTACACCTTC
CASSPRDRGLGGYTF
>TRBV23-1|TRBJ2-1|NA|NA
TGCGCCAGCAGTCCCGGCGGGACGCTACCGCGTGAGCAGTTCTTC
CASSPGGTLPREQFF
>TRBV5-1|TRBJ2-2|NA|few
TGCGCCAGCAGCTTGACCGGGGATCTGTTTTTT
CASSLTGDLFF
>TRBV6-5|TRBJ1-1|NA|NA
TGTGCCAGCAGTCCCCGGGGGGACAACACTGAAGCTTTCTTT
CASSPRGDNTEAFF
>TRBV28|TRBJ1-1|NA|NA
TGTGCCAGCAGTTTAATTCCCGGTTGGACTGAAGCTTTCTTT
CASSLIPGWTEAFF
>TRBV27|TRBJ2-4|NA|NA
TGTGCCAGCAGTTTTGGAGTCCTGGGAGGAAACATTCAGTACTTC
CASSFGVLGGNIQYF
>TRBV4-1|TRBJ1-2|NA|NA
TGCGCCAGCAGCCAAGATAACGGGGGGCCCGGCTATGGCTACACCTTC
CASSQDNGGPGYGYTF
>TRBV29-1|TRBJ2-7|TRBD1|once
TGCAGCGTTGGGCGGGGGACAGGGAGCGAGCAGTACTTC
CSVGRGTGSEQYF
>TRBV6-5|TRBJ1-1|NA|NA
TGTGCCAGCAGTTACTTGGGGTCGGGGACTGAAGCTTTCTTT
CASSYLGSGTEAFF
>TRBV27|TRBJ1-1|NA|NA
TGTGCCAGCAGCCTACAGGGACGCACTGAAGCTTTCTTT
CASSLQGRTEAFF
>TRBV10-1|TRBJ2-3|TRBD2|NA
TGCGCCAGCAGCCTGCACGGGGAGGGAACGCAGTATTTT
CASSLHGEGTQYF
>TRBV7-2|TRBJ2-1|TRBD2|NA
TGTGCCAGCAGCTTAGACGGCGGGGGGGTATCCTACAATGAGCAGTTCTTC
CASSLDGGGVSYNEQFF
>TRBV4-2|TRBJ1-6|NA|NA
TGTGCCAGCAGCCAAGTTGGCCAAGATAATTCACCCCTCCACTTT
CASSQVGQDNSPLHF
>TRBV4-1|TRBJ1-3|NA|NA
TGCGCCAGCAGCCAACGGCAGGGGCCGCACTACGCTGGAAACACCATATATTTT
CASSQRQGPHYAGNTIYF
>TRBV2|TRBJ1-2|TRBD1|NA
TGTGCCAGAGGGGGCTTCTATGGCTACACCTTC
CARGGFYGYTF
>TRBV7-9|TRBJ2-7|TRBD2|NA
TGTGCCAGCAGCCCCCCTACTAGCGGCTACGAGCAGTACTTC
CASSPPTSGYEQYF
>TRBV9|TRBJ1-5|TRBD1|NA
TGTGCCAGCAGGGGGGACAGGGGTAATAGCAATCAGCCCCAGCATTTT
CASRGDRGNSNQPQHF
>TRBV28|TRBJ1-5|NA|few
TGTGCCAGCCGGTTGGGCCAGGGGATTTGGCAGCCCCAGCATTTT
CASRLGQGIWQPQHF
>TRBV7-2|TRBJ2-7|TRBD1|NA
TGTGCCAGCAGCCCGAGACAGGGGGCGCGGGAGCAGTACTTC
CASSPRQGAREQYF
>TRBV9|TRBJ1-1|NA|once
TGTGCCAGCAGCAAAGGAGGGAACACTGAAGCTTTCTTT
CASSKGGNTEAFF
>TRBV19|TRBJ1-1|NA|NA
TGTGCCAGTAGTACAGGTCTGAACACTGAAGCTTTCTTT
CASSTGLNTEAFF
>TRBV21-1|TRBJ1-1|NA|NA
TGTGCCAGCGGCCCTAGGGGGGGCGAGTATGAAGCTTTCTTT
CASGPRGGEYEAFF
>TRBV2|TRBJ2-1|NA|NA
TGTGCCAGCAGAATGTCTATTGGTAAGAATGAGCAGTTCTTC
CASRMSIGKNEQFF
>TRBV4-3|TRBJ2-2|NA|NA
TGCGCCAGCAGCCACATGAACACCGGGGAGCTGTTTTTT
CASSHMNTGELFF
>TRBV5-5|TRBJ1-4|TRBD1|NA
TGTGCCAGCAGCTTGTTGGGACAGTATAATGAAAAACTGTTTTTT
CASSLLGQYNEKLFF
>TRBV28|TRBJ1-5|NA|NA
TGTGCCAGCAGTTTATTGGGGCAGAACAATCAGCCCCAGCATTTT
CASSLLGQNNQPQHF